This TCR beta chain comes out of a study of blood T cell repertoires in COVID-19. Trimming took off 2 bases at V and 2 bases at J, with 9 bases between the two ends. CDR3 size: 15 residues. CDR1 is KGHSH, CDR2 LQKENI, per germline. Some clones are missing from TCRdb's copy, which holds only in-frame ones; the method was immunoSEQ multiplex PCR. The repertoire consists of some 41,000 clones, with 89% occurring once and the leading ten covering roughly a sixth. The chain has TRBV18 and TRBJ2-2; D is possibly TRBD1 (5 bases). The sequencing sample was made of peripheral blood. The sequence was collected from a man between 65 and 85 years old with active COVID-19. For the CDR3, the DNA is TGTGCCAGCTCACCATCAACAGGCAACACCGGGGAGCTGTTTTTT. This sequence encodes CASSPSTGNTGELFF.